Below are 6 T cell receptor beta chains sequenced from a single sample in a study of blood T cell repertoires in COVID-19. Here immunoSEQ multiplex PCR was the method, and the copy in TCRdb shows in-frame clones only, minus some. Of 70,000 or so clones in the sample, around 90% are singletons; the top ten hold roughly 30%. The sequencing input was peripheral blood. The source is a woman over 75 with active or convalescent COVID-19.

This chain connects TRBV5-6 to TRBJ1-2; TRBD1 is a possible D gene (5 bases). The CDR3 covers 16 residues. V was trimmed by 2 bases and J by 6 bases, leaving 20 bases between them. Germline lookup yields CDR1 SGHDT and CDR2 YYEEEE. The chain's CDR3 is CASSLLSGHPADGYTF. The CDR3 region has the DNA TGTGCCAGCAGCTTATTATCAGGACACCCGGCAGATGGCTACACCTTC. Based on the CDR3 plus reference TRBV5-6 and TRBJ1-2, the full variable domain is DAGVTQSPTHLIKTRGQQVTLRCSPKSGHDTVSWYQQALGQGPQFIFQYYEEEERQRGNFPDRFSGHQFPNYSSELNVNALLLGDSALYLCASSLLSGHPADGYTFGSGTRLTVV.

The chain combines TRBV4-3 with TRBJ1-5, with TRBD1 matching 11 bases. Germline assignment: CDR1 LGHNA and CDR2 YSLEER. The J segment lost 1 base and the V segment lost 1 base, leaving 3 bases of the junction unmatched. The CDR3 is made up of 17 amino acids. The CDR3 DNA is TGCGCCAGCAGCCAAGGGACAGGGGGCCGGAGCAATCAGCCCCAGCATTTT. This sequence encodes CASSQGTGGRSNQPQHF.

This clone was counted a few times. The chain is built from TRBV5-4 and TRBJ2-1; 12 bases are a match to TRBD1. V shed 6 bases, J shed 8 bases, and the junction held 3 bases outside the gene matches. Germline V gene data show CDR1 as SGHNT and CDR2 as YYREEE (reference sequence). The CDR3 runs 13 residues. The CDR3 loop is CASTGTGGYEQFF. The DNA of the CDR3 is TGTGCCAGCACCGGGACAGGGGGCTATGAGCAGTTCTTC. Full variable domain (remainder filled in from reference TRBV5-4 and TRBJ2-1): ETGVTQSPTHLIKTRGQQVTLRCSSQSGHNTVSWYQQALGQGPQFIFQYYREEENGRGNFPPRFSGLQFPNYSSELNVNALELDDSALYLCASTGTGGYEQFFGPGTRLTVL.

The V gene is TRBV30, the J gene TRBJ1-5; 7 bases agree with TRBD1. The germline V gene has CDR1 GTSNPN and CDR2 SVGIG (reference sequence). J gave up 5 bases and V 3 bases, and 4 bases lay outside the gene matches. The CDR3 consists of 13 residues. The CDR3 coding sequence is TGTGCCTGGAGGGCAGGGGGTTATCAGCCCCAGCATTTT. Protein sequence: CAWRAGGYQPQHF.

This clone was counted once. The chain uses TRBV28 and TRBJ1-4; 7 nucleotides match TRBD1. Losses at the gene ends were 8 bases for V and 0 bases for J; bases not matched to a gene: 12. In germline, CDR1 is MDHEN, CDR2 SYDVKM. CDR3 length: 17 amino acids. Here the CDR3 DNA reads TGTGCCAGCGGCTCGACAGGGACCCTTGCAACTAATGAAAAACTGTTTTTT. Translation gives CASGSTGTLATNEKLFF.

The J gene is TRBJ1-6, the V gene TRBV19; no definite D call. The germline gives CDR1 LNHDA, CDR2 SQIVND (reference sequence). The V end lost 2 bases, the J end lost 9 bases, and 8 bases lay between the germline ends. The CDR3 runs to 13 residues. The DNA of the CDR3 is TGTGCCAGTAGTATATTCGGTAGTTCACCCCTCCACTTT. Its protein is CASSIFGSSPLHF. Filled out from reference TRBV19 and TRBJ1-6, the complete variable domain reads DGGITQSPKYLFRKEGQNVTLSCEQNLNHDAMYWYRQDPGQGLRLIYYSQIVNDFQKGDIAEGYSVSREKKESFPLTVTSAQKNPTAFYLCASSIFGSSPLHFGNGTRLTVT.